The present entry profiles one T cell receptor beta chain with its context. Its antigen is not known. The source of the sample is a study of cytomegalovirus exposure and HLA in healthy donors. Study as a whole: Around 85 million unique TCRs from HLA-typed donors were held in an early data release.

This CDR3 region has 14 residues. Germline values: CDR1 SGHRS, CDR2 YFSETQ. Trimming removed 2 bases at V and 2 bases at J, with 11 bases between. The PCR contained 60 Vbeta and 13 Jbeta primers. Sequencing used immunoSEQ multiplex PCR; TCRdb keeps in-frame clones, though not all of them. The sample has 220,000 or so clones, more than 60% seen once. Overall study findings and caveats: There was a cluster of highly shared sequence variants that was likely a sequencing artifact.

The chain couples TRBV5-1 to TRBJ2-7; TRBD2 is a possible D gene (6 bases). The sample taken for sequencing was PBMCs. The origin of this receptor is a young woman in good health and CMV-seronegative. The CDR3 DNA reads as TGCGCCAGCAGCTTTGGAGGGGAGACCTACGAGCAGTACTTC. Amino acid sequence: CASSFGGETYEQYF.